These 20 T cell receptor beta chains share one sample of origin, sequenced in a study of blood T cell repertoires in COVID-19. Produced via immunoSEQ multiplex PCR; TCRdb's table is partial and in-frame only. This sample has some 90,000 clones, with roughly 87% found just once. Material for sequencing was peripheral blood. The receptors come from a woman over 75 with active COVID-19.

CDR3 sequence reads: CASSLPPGLAGATSYEQYF. The CDR3 DNA follows: TGTGCCAGCAGCTTACCGCCGGGACTAGCGGGAGCGACTAGCTACGAGCAGTACTTC. The chain joins TRBV11-2 to TRBJ2-7; TRBD2 aligns across 14 bases. V lost 2 bases and J lost 3; bases outside the gene matches: 12. Germline CDR1 reads SGHAT; CDR2 reads FQNNGV. The CDR3 covers 19 residues.

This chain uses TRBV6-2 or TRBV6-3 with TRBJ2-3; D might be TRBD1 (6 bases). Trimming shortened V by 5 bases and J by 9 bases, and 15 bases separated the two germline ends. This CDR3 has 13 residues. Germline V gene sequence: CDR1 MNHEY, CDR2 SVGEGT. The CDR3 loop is CASSATGLRTQYF. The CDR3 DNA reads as TGTGCCAGCAGTGCGACAGGCCTCAGAACGCAGTATTTT.

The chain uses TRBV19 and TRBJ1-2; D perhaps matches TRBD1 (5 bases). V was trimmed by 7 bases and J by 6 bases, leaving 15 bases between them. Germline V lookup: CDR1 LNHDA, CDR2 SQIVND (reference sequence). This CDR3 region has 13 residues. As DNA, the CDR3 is TGTGCCAGTACCTCGGGGGGGATCCATGGCTACACCTTC. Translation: CASTSGGIHGYTF.

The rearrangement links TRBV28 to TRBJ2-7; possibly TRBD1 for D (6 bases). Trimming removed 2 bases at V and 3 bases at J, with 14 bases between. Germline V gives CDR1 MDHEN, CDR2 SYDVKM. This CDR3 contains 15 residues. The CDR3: CASSLVGGGIYEQYF. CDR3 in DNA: TGTGCCAGCAGTTTAGTTGGGGGCGGAATCTACGAGCAGTACTTC.

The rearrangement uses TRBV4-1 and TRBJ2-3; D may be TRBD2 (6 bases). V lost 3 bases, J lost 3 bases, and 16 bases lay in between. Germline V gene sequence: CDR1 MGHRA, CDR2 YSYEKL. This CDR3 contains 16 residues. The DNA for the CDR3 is TGCGCCAGCAGCCAGGAACCGGGACTGGCAACAGATACGCAGTATTTT. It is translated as CASSQEPGLATDTQYF.

The CDR3 DNA sequence: TGCAGTGCTAGTGCTCTATACAATGAGCAGTTCTTC. Translating gives CSASALYNEQFF. The rearrangement joins TRBV20-1 to TRBJ2-1; D ambiguous. V lost 3 bases to trimming and J lost 4 bases, with 7 bases between them. The CDR3 loop spans 12 amino acids. CDR1 is DFQATT and CDR2 is SNEGSKA in the germline V gene (reference sequence).

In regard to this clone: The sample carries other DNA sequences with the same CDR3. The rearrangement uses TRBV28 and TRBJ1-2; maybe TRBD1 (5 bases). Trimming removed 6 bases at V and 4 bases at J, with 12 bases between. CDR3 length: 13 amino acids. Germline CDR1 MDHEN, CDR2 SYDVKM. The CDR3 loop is CASSLDRGYGYTF. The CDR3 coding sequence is TGTGCCAGCAGCCTCGACAGAGGCTATGGCTACACCTTC.

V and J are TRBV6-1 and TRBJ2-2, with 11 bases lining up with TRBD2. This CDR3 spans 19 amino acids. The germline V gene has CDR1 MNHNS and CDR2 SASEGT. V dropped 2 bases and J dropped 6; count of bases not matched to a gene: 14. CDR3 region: CASSEQPLAGASGSGELFF. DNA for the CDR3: TGTGCCAGCAGTGAACAGCCACTAGCGGGAGCTTCGGGATCCGGGGAGCTGTTTTTT.

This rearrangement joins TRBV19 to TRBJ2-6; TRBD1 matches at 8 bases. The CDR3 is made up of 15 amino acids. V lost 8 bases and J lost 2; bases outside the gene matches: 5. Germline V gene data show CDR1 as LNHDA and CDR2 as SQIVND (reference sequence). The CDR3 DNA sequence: TGTGCCAGTTGTCAGGGGGCAGCTGGGGCCAACGTCCTGACTTTC. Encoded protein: CASCQGAAGANVLTF.

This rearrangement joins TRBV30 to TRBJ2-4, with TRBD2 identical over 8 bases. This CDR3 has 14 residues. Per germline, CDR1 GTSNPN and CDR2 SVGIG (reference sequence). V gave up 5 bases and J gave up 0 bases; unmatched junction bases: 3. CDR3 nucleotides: TGTGCCTGGGGGGGACTAGGAGCCAAAAACATTCAGTACTTC. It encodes CAWGGLGAKNIQYF.

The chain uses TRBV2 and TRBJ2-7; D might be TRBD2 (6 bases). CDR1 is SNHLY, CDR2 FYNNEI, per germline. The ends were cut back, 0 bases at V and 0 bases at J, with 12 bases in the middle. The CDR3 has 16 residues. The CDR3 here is CASSEAGRGHSYEQYF. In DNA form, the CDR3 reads TGTGCCAGCAGTGAAGCAGGGCGGGGCCACTCCTACGAGCAGTACTTC.

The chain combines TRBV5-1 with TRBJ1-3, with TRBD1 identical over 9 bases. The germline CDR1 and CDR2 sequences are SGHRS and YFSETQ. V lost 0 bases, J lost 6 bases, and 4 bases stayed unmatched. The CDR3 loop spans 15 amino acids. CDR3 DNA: TGCGCCAGCAGCTTGGCCGACAGGGGGGCAAACACCATATATTTT. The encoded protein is CASSLADRGANTIYF.

CDR3 in DNA: TGTGCCAGCAGTCCCGGGACAGGGTTCTCTGGGGCCAACGTCCTGACTTTC. It is translated as CASSPGTGFSGANVLTF. This chain links TRBV6-2 or TRBV6-3 with TRBJ2-6, with 9 positions matching TRBD1. The CDR3 is 17 amino acids. The V segment lost 5 bases and the J segment 0 bases; nucleotides outside the gene matches: 5. CDR1 and CDR2 (germline): MNHEY, SVGEGT.

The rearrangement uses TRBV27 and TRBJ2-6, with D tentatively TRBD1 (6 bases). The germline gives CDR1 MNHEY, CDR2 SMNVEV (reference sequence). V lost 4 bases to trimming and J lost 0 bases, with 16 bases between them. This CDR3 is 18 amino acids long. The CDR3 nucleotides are TGTGCCAGCAGTTCCAGGGGTCAATACCTCTCTGGGGCCAACGTCCTGACTTTC. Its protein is CASSSRGQYLSGANVLTF.

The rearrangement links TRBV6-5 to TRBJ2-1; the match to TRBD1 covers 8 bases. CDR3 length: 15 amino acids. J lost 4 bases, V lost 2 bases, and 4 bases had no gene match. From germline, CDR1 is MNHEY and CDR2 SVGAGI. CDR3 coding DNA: TGTGCCAGCAGTTACCTGGGGACAGGATACAATGAGCAGTTCTTC. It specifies CASSYLGTGYNEQFF.

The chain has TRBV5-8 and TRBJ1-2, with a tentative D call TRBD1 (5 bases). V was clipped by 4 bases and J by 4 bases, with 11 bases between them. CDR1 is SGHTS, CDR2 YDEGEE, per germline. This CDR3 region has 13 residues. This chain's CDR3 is CASSPRVSYGYTF. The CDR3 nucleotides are TGTGCCAGCAGCCCCAGGGTTTCCTATGGCTACACCTTC.

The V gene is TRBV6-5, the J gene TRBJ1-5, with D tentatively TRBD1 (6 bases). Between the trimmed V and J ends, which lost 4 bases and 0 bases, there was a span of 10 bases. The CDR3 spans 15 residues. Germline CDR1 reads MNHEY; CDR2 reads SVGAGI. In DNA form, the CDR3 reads TGTGCCAGCAGTTTGACAGGACCTAGCAATCAGCCCCAGCATTTT. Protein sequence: CASSLTGPSNQPQHF.

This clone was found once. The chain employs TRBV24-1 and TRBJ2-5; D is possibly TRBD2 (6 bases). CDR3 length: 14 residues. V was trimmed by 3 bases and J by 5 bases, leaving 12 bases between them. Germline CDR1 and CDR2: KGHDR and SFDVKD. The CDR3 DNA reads TGTGCCACCAGTGATACCGGAGGGCTGGAGACCCAGTACTTC. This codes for CATSDTGGLETQYF.

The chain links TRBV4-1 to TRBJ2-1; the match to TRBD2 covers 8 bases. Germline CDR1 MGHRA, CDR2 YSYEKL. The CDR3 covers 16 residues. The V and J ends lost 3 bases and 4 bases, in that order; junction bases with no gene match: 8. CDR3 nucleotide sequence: TGCGCCAGCAGCCACGAAGTGATAGCGGGGTACAATGAGCAGTTCTTC. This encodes CASSHEVIAGYNEQFF.

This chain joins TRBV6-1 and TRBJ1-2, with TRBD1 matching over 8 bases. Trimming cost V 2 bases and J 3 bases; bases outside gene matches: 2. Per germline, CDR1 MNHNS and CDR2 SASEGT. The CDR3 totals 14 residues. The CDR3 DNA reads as TGTGCCAGCAGTGAAACGGGACAGGACTATGGCTACACCTTC. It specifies CASSETGQDYGYTF.